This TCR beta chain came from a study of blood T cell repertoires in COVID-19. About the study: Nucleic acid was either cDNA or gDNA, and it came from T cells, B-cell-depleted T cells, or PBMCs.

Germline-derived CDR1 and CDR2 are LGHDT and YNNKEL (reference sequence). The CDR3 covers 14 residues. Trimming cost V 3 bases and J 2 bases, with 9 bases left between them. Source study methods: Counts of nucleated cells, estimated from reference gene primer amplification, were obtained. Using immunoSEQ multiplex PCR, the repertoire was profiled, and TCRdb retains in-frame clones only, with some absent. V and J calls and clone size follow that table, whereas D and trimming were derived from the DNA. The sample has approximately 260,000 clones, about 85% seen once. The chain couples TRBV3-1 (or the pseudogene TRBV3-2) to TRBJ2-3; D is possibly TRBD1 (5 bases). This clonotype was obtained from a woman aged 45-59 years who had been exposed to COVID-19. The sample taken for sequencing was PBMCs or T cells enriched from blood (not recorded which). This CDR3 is CASSQGRATDTQYF. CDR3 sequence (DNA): TGTGCCAGCAGCCAGGGCAGGGCCACAGATACGCAGTATTTT.